The 23 T cell receptor beta chains in this list originate from one sample, sequenced in a study of T cells in pancreatic ductal adenocarcinoma. The selected patients with pancreatic ductal adenocarcinoma had surgery but no neoadjuvant therapy. Using immunoSEQ multiplex PCR, the repertoire was profiled, and TCRdb retains in-frame clones only, with some absent. The sample shows over 85,000 clones, roughly 96% of them seen only once. The material sequenced was PBMCs. The receptors here all came from a human donor with pancreatic ductal adenocarcinoma.

The genes are TRBV9 and TRBJ2-7, with D possibly matching TRBD1 (7 bases). This CDR3 comprises 14 residues. Germline V gives CDR1 SGDLS, CDR2 YYNGEE. V was clipped by 4 bases and J by 4 bases, with 15 bases between them. This chain's CDR3 is CASSPQGGNYEQYF. The CDR3 DNA follows: TGTGCCAGCAGCCCGCAGGGGGGCAATTACGAGCAGTACTTC.

The chain is built from TRBV6-5 and TRBJ2-1; D gene ambiguous. Trimming shortened V by 2 bases and J by 0 bases, and 8 bases separated the two germline ends. Germline CDR1 is MNHEY and CDR2 is SVGAGI. This CDR3 is 15 amino acids long. CDR3 loop: CASSYRRSSYNEQFF. The CDR3 DNA reads as TGTGCCAGCAGTTACAGGCGGAGCTCCTACAATGAGCAGTTCTTC.

This chain uses TRBV7-9 with TRBJ2-3; D remains unclear. CDR1 and CDR2 from the germline V gene are SEHNR and FQNEAQ (reference sequence). V was trimmed by 4 bases and J by 0 bases, leaving 8 bases between them. This CDR3 is built from 14 residues. This CDR3 reads CASSWSTSTDTQYF. CDR3 bases: TGTGCCAGCAGCTGGTCCACTAGCACAGATACGCAGTATTTT.

The J gene is TRBJ2-7, the V gene TRBV5-4; perhaps TRBD2 as D (5 bases). Trimming cost V 4 bases and J 2 bases, with 13 bases left between them. Germline values: CDR1 SGHNT, CDR2 YYREEE (reference sequence). The length of the CDR3 is 14 residues. The CDR3 region has the DNA TGTGCCAGCAGCCATCAGGCGGGTCCCTACGAGCAGTACTTC. This translates into CASSHQAGPYEQYF.

CDR3 sequence reads: CASSLWTGPPDRQYF. The CDR3 nucleotides read TGTGCCAGCAGCCTATGGACAGGGCCCCCGGACAGGCAGTACTTC. This sequence joins TRBV9 and TRBJ2-7; TRBD1 matches at 8 bases. The CDR3 covers 15 residues. Germline CDR1 is SGDLS and CDR2 is YYNGEE. Unmatched junction bases numbered 15, after V lost 4 bases and J lost 9 bases.

V and J are TRBV6-5 and TRBJ1-2; D remains ambiguous. Germline V CDR1 and CDR2: MNHEY, SVGAGI. The germline V and J ends were trimmed by 8 bases and 8 bases, with 21 bases remaining between them. The CDR3 runs 14 residues. The CDR3 DNA reads as TGTGCCAGCCGCTCAACCCTGACGGGTCAGGGCTACACCTTC. Amino acids: CASRSTLTGQGYTF.

This clone showed up just once. The rearrangement joins TRBV7-2 to TRBJ2-7; D may be TRBD1 (6 bases). Germline CDR1 and CDR2: SGHTA and FQGNSA. Trimming left V 4 bases short and J 4 bases short, with 17 bases between. The CDR3 runs 15 residues. CDR3 residues: CASSSTGPVQYEQYF. CDR3 DNA: TGTGCCAGCAGCTCCACAGGGCCCGTCCAATACGAGCAGTACTTC. Together with reference TRBV7-2 and TRBJ2-7, the CDR3 gives the full variable domain: GAGVSQSPSNKVTEKGKDVELRCDPISGHTALYWYRQSLGQGLEFLIYFQGNSAPDKSGLPSDRFSAERTGGSVSTLTIQRTQQEDSAVYLCASSSTGPVQYEQYFGPGTRLTVT.

The chain has TRBV5-1 and TRBJ2-3; weak D call: TRBD2 (5 bases). The CDR3 is 15 amino acids. Trimming took 7 bases from V and 1 from J, leaving 16 bases between them. Germline-derived CDR1 and CDR2 are SGHRS and YFSETQ. CDR3 sequence reads: CASSPGSTRTDTQYF. The CDR3 bases are TGCGCCAGCTCCCCGGGGAGTACGCGCACAGATACGCAGTATTTT. Complete variable domain (other parts from reference TRBV5-1 and TRBJ2-3): KAGVTQTPRYLIKTRGQQVTLSCSPISGHRSVSWYQQTPGQGLQFLFEYFSETQRNKGNFPGRFSGRQFSNSRSEMNVSTLELGDSALYLCASSPGSTRTDTQYFGPGTRLTVL.

This clone was picked up one time. The chain carries TRBV9 and TRBJ2-1; 7 bases match TRBD1. Germline V gives CDR1 SGDLS, CDR2 YYNGEE. The junction had 5 bases not matched to a gene; V was cut back by 4 bases and J by 4 bases. The CDR3 contains 14 residues. This chain's CDR3 is CASSIGGAYNEQFF. CDR3 in DNA: TGTGCCAGCAGCATAGGGGGCGCTTACAATGAGCAGTTCTTC.

The chain links TRBV29-1 to TRBJ2-1, with 9 positions matching TRBD2. CDR3 length: 16 residues. Trimming at V came to 0 bases and at J to 7 bases, leaving 10 bases not matched to a gene. CDR1 and CDR2 from the germline V gene are SQVTM and ANQGSEA. The CDR3 sequence is CSVEESLAGTWNEQFF. The DNA of the CDR3 is TGCAGCGTTGAAGAATCTCTAGCGGGGACGTGGAATGAGCAGTTCTTC.

V gene TRBV27 combines with J gene TRBJ2-1, with 8 bases that match TRBD2. The CDR3 has 12 residues. Trimming cost V 3 bases and J 10 bases; bases outside gene matches: 2. Germline V gene sequence: CDR1 MNHEY, CDR2 SMNVEV (reference sequence). The CDR3 DNA is TGTGCCAGCAGTTTCGGGGGGGGCGAGCAGTTCTTC. Its translation: CASSFGGGEQFF.

This clone appeared once. The J gene is TRBJ1-5, the V gene TRBV19, with D possibly TRBD1 on 5 matching bases. V gave up 5 bases and J gave up 5 bases, with 10 bases separating them. Germline V gene sequence: CDR1 LNHDA, CDR2 SQIVND (reference sequence). The CDR3 runs 13 residues. The CDR3 region has the DNA TGTGCCAGTAGTCTGGGGGGGGATCAGCCCCAGCATTTT. As protein: CASSLGGDQPQHF.

The chain couples TRBV7-9 to TRBJ2-7, with 7 bases that match TRBD2. Germline loops: CDR1 SEHNR, CDR2 FQNEAQ (reference sequence). J gave up 3 bases and V 3 bases, and 5 bases lay outside the gene matches. The CDR3 loop spans 14 amino acids. The CDR3 here is CASSLPTGGYEQYF. CDR3 bases: TGTGCCAGCAGCTTGCCTACGGGGGGCTACGAGCAGTACTTC.

This clone has just one count. The chain recombines TRBV7-2 with TRBJ2-1, with 8 positions matching TRBD2. This CDR3 contains 16 residues. The V gene end was trimmed by 4 bases and the J gene end by 12 bases; junction bases not matched to a gene: 17. The germline CDR1 and CDR2 sequences are SGHTA and FQGNSA. The chain's CDR3 is CASSSHGLAADRGQFF. CDR3 coding DNA: TGTGCCAGCAGCTCCCACGGACTAGCCGCCGATAGGGGGCAGTTCTTC. Filled out from reference TRBV7-2 and TRBJ2-1, the complete variable domain reads GAGVSQSPSNKVTEKGKDVELRCDPISGHTALYWYRQSLGQGLEFLIYFQGNSAPDKSGLPSDRFSAERTGGSVSTLTIQRTQQEDSAVYLCASSSHGLAADRGQFFGPGTRLTVL.

V and J are TRBV27 and TRBJ2-7; 10 bases match TRBD2. The CDR3 covers 14 residues. The germline V gene has CDR1 MNHEY and CDR2 SMNVEV (reference sequence). The ends lost 6 bases at V and 0 bases at J; junction bases unmatched: 2. The CDR3 bases are TGTGCCAGCAGGACTAGCGGGCCCTCCTACGAGCAGTACTTC. Its protein is CASRTSGPSYEQYF.

This chain links TRBV10-2 with TRBJ2-6, with D uncertain. CDR1 and CDR2 (germline): WSHSY, SAAADI. This CDR3 region has 11 residues. Trimming pared 8 bases from V and 4 bases from J, leaving 3 bases between. This CDR3 reads CASRGANVLTF. As DNA, the CDR3 is TGCGCCAGCCGGGGGGCCAACGTCCTGACTTTC.

This clone has just one count. The V call is TRBV18, the J call TRBJ2-6; 13 nucleotides agree with TRBD2. The junction had 9 bases not matched to a gene; V was cut back by 6 bases and J by 1 base. The CDR3 contains 19 residues. CDR1 KGHSH and CDR2 LQKENI come from the germline V gene. The CDR3 DNA sequence: TGTGCCAGCTCGCAACTAGCGGGAGGGCCGAGATCTGGGGCCAACGTCCTGACTTTC. This gives the protein CASSQLAGGPRSGANVLTF.

The chain couples TRBV27 to TRBJ2-3; D not certain. CDR1 MNHEY and CDR2 SMNVEV come from the germline V gene (reference sequence). Trimming took off 2 bases at V and 3 bases at J, with 9 bases between the two ends. The CDR3 contains 14 residues. The CDR3 protein is CASSLAASTDTQYF. The CDR3 nucleotides read TGTGCCAGCAGTTTAGCAGCGTCGACAGATACGCAGTATTTT.

The chain recombines TRBV7-2 with TRBJ2-7, with D possibly TRBD2 on 6 matching bases. V dropped 5 bases and J dropped 5 bases, with 10 bases sitting between them. From germline, CDR1 is SGHTA and CDR2 FQGNSA. The CDR3 is 12 amino acids. CDR3 bases: TGTGCCAGCAGCAAGCCGGGGGACGAGCAGTACTTC. Protein product: CASSKPGDEQYF.

This clone was seen a single time. This sequence joins TRBV30 and TRBJ2-7; D unresolved. This CDR3 is 14 amino acids long. Trimming removed 0 bases at V and 3 bases at J, with 12 bases between. The germline V gene has CDR1 GTSNPN and CDR2 SVGIG (reference sequence). CDR3: CAWSVGQVIYEQYF. For the CDR3, the DNA is TGTGCCTGGAGTGTAGGTCAGGTCATCTACGAGCAGTACTTC.

The chain couples TRBV7-2 to TRBJ2-7, with a tentative D call TRBD2 (6 bases). The CDR3 is made up of 15 amino acids. From germline, CDR1 is SGHTA and CDR2 FQGNSA. Trimming stripped 5 bases from V and 2 bases from J, with 16 bases between. The CDR3 loop is CASSILASLPYEQYF. Written as DNA, the CDR3 is TGTGCCAGCAGCATACTAGCTTCCCTTCCCTACGAGCAGTACTTC.

This sequence joins TRBV5-4 and TRBJ2-1; TRBD2 matches 14 bases. V shed 10 bases and J 5 bases; nucleotides not matched to a gene: 11. Germline CDR1 SGHNT, CDR2 YYREEE (reference sequence). This CDR3 has 16 residues. The CDR3 loop reads CAGSSTSGRANNEQFF. The CDR3 DNA sequence: TGTGCCGGCTCCTCGACTAGCGGGAGGGCCAACAATGAGCAGTTCTTC.

The chain has TRBV27 and TRBJ2-7; maybe TRBD1 (6 bases). The V and J ends lost 4 bases and 4 bases respectively, with 26 bases between them. In germline, CDR1 is MNHEY, CDR2 SMNVEV (reference sequence). This CDR3 contains 18 residues. The CDR3 loop is CASSYQHPSGTNQYEQYF. DNA for the CDR3: TGTGCCAGCAGTTACCAACACCCCTCCGGGACAAACCAATACGAGCAGTACTTC.